This T cell receptor beta chain stems from a study of persistence of HIV-infected CD4 T cells (dated by TCRdb to 2018 to 2020). Background on the whole study: The median time the participants had spent on suppressive ART was 7 to 9 years. Peripheral blood samples of up to roughly 180 mL were obtained at multiple time points, with the exception of two participants, for whom leukapheresis was performed at a single time point. The study isolated CMV- and HIV-1 Gag-responding CD4+ T cells from ART-treated individuals to examine antigen-driven clonal expansion of HIV-1-infected cells. The clonality of all cells in each sorted population was measured by TCRbeta sequencing, and the clonality of infected cells was measured by proviral sequencing. The TCR cluster analysis across participants included 8 participants for CMV and about 7 participants for Gag.

The immunoSEQ hsTCRB assay version 4, run in survey mode, was used to sequence TCRbeta repertoires from genomic DNA. For TCRbeta sequencing, genomic DNA was diluted to roughly 10 ng/uL, and up to 1 ug was used per sample. Turning to the authors' computational methods: ImmunoSeq Analyzer 3.0 was used for analysis of TCRbeta data, and diversity was computed on productive nucleotide rearrangements. Using the Immunarch R package, the improved Chao index served to estimate lower-bound TCR diversity and the Gini coefficient served to estimate clonality. Nucleotide rearrangements that differed but encoded the same CDR3beta amino acid sequence were counted as separate clonotypes. Differential abundance analysis found TCRbeta sequences that were significantly enriched in antigen-responding cells compared with anti-CD3/anti-CD28-activated cells. GLIPH2 clustered TCRs by predicted peptide-MHC specificity, both within individual participants and across merged participant data sets. This is the immuneACCESS table as TCRdb keeps it, with only in-frame sequences that have V and J called. A part of the clones is gone; compared with another copy, unresolved V genes explain less than half, and the rest is unexplained. V and J calls and clone size are those listed in that table; D and trimming were worked out from the DNA. The sample table holds about 30,000 clones, of which approximately 70% were seen once. The ten largest clonotypes hold 1.4% of the sample.

In the case of this clone: Its antigen remains undetermined. No base-level quality is on record; no much larger clone is a single base apart.

The paper's findings and limits, for the study overall: Restriction of bulk TCR analyses to the rare CMV-responding cells that actually carried HIV-1 proviruses was not possible. Antigen-responding cells were enriched for degenerate expanded CDR3beta sequences, which suggests convergent selection of CD4+ responses to CMV and Gag. Within the same sorted populations, TCR oligoclonality correlated with proviral oligoclonality. Significantly lower TCRbeta richness was observed in CMV- and Gag-responding cells than in anti-CD3/anti-CD28-responding cells, and higher oligoclonality was observed in CMV-responding cells than in CD3/CD28-stimulated and Gag-responding cells. Only a small number of individuals took part in the study, and the range of antigens tested was limited.

The sample's treatment or condition label, in plain terms: suppressive antiretroviral therapy. A pool of overlapping HIV-1 Gag 15-mer peptides, at 0.8 to 1 ug per peptide per mL, was used to stimulate the cells. Responding CD4+ T cells were sorted by upregulation of both CD40 ligand and CD69. HIV-1-infected adults in whom suppressive ART had been started during chronic infection were enrolled as participants. For at least 4 years, participants had undetectable plasma HIV-1 RNA, below 50 copies/mL. To be included, participants needed a CD4+ T cell count above 400 cells/uL and a positive CMV serology. Before stimulation, PBMCs were isolated using density centrifugation and depleted of CD8+ T cells. CD8-depleted PBMCs were stimulated for about 19 hours with anti-CD28/CD49d costimulation, CD40-blocking antibody and enfuvirtide to prevent new infections. Cells were sorted on a Beckman Coulter MoFlo Legacy or XDP sorter, with propidium iodide excluding dead cells. For samples with more than one million cells, genomic DNA was extracted with the QIAamp DNA Mini Kit, and for all other samples the Quick-DNA Microprep Kit was used.

The germline V gene (reference sequence) specifies SGHKS as CDR1 and YYEKEE as CDR2. The CDR3 starts with the cysteine, ends with the phenylalanine, and has 14 residues. Only the CDR3 portion is preserved as DNA: 42 bases, with reading frame beginning at the first base. V is reduced by 4 bases and J by 9 bases, leaving a spacing of 17 bases between them. The V and J segments used are TRBV5-5 and TRBJ2-1; 6 matching bases give a weak D call of TRBD1. This clonotype was sampled from an adult man with HIV who was CMV-seropositive. The sample consisted of CD4+ T cells sorted from PBMCs after 18-hour stimulation, taken from a patient who received antiretroviral therapy. The cell subset or site label, as the study defines it: CD40L+CD69+ CD4 T cells responding to HIV-1 Gag peptides. The DNA is TGTGCCAGCAGCCCTGCACAGGGTTTTGGTGAGCAGTTCTTC. This translates into CASSPAQGFGEQFF. With all but the CDR3 taken from the reference TRBV5-5 and TRBJ2-1 genes, the full variable domain is: DAGVTQSPTHLIKTRGQQVTLRCSPISGHKSVSWYQQVLGQGPQFIFQYYEKEERGRGNFPDRFSARQFPNYSSELNVNALLLGDSALYLCASSPAQGFGEQFFGPGTRLTVL.